The 20 T cell receptor beta chains reported below all come from one sample, sequenced in a study of cytomegalovirus exposure and HLA in healthy donors. It was with 60 Vbeta and 13 Jbeta primers that the PCR ran. The protocol was immunoSEQ multiplex PCR, while the TCRdb copy is restricted to in-frame clones and leaves out a portion. The table lists 120,000 or so clones, roughly a tenth of them singletons. Sequencing used PBMCs. The receptor set was obtained from a woman aged 18-30 years in good health and CMV-seropositive.

This chain joins TRBV6-6 and TRBJ1-1, with D unclear. The length of the CDR3 is 13 residues. V was trimmed by 2 bases and J by 3 bases, leaving 7 bases between them. Per the germline V gene, CDR1 is MNHNY and CDR2 is SVGAGI (reference sequence). This CDR3 is CASSYLQDTEAFF. Written as DNA, the CDR3 is TGTGCCAGCAGTTACCTCCAGGACACTGAAGCTTTCTTT.

V and J are TRBV7-2 and TRBJ2-1; 9 bases align to TRBD2. Germline V gene data show CDR1 as SGHTA and CDR2 as FQGNSA. The CDR3 sequence is 15 residues long. Trimming cost V 4 bases and J 10 bases; bases outside gene matches: 11. DNA for the CDR3: TGTGCCAGCAGCTCGATATTAGCGGGAGCAAGAGAGCAGTTCTTC. This sequence encodes CASSSILAGAREQFF.

V usage is TRBV28 and J usage is TRBJ1-2, with a possible D match to TRBD1 (6 bases). The CDR3 covers 17 residues. V was clipped by 8 bases and J by 8 bases, with 30 bases between them. Germline V gene sequence: CDR1 MDHEN, CDR2 SYDVKM. The CDR3 loop is CASGPKPRQDPLGGYTF. CDR3 DNA sequence: TGTGCCAGCGGACCGAAGCCCCGACAGGATCCTTTGGGAGGCTACACCTTC.

This clone was seen only a few times. The chain links TRBV6-5 to TRBJ2-7, with D possibly TRBD2 on 6 matching bases. CDR1 MNHEY and CDR2 SVGAGI come from the germline V gene. This CDR3 region has 13 residues. Trimming shortened V by 7 bases and J by 6 bases, and 16 bases separated the two germline ends. The CDR3 DNA follows: TGTGCCAGCACCCGACCTGGGAGGATCGAGCAGTACTTC. Encoded protein: CASTRPGRIEQYF.

Concerning this clone itself: Germline and junction disagree at one end, which may indicate a read error. The V call is TRBV7-7, the J call TRBJ2-2; TRBD2 aligns across 8 bases. Germline lookup yields CDR1 SSHAT and CDR2 FNYEAQ (reference sequence). This CDR3 comprises 18 residues. The CDR3 here is CASSPSISGSLATGELFF. CDR3 nucleotide sequence: TGTGCTAGCAGCCCCTCTATAAGCGGGAGCCTAGCCACCGGGGAGCTGTTTTTT. The full variable domain, its missing parts supplied by reference TRBV7-7 and TRBJ2-2, is GAGVSQSPRYKVTKRGQDVTLRCDPISSHATLYWYQQALGQGPEFLTYFNYEAQPDKSGLPSDRFSAERPEGSISTLTIQRTEQRDSAMYRCASSPSISGSLATGELFFGEGSRLTVL.

The chain couples TRBV6-1 to TRBJ1-5, with 7 bases that match TRBD1. The V gene's germline CDR1 is MNHNS and CDR2 SASEGT. Trimming took 2 bases from V and 4 from J; bases not matched to a gene: 8. The CDR3 has 16 amino acids. The CDR3 reads CASSERPRGVNQPQHF. CDR3 DNA sequence: TGTGCCAGCAGTGAAAGGCCCAGGGGGGTTAATCAGCCCCAGCATTTT.

This sequence joins TRBV5-6 and TRBJ1-2; no clear D gene. This CDR3 is built from 12 residues. V was trimmed by 2 bases and J by 5 bases, leaving 7 bases between them. The germline V gene has CDR1 SGHDT and CDR2 YYEEEE. CDR3 loop: CASSLTTYGYTF. DNA for the CDR3: TGTGCCAGCAGCTTAACTACTTATGGCTACACCTTC.

This chain joins TRBV28 and TRBJ2-2; 9 bases map to TRBD2. The V gene end was trimmed by 8 bases and the J gene end by 4 bases; junction bases not matched to a gene: 11. This CDR3 has 16 residues. CDR1 is MDHEN and CDR2 is SYDVKM in the germline V gene. The CDR3 loop reads CASGSPSGKVTGELFF. The DNA of the CDR3 is TGTGCCAGCGGGAGTCCTAGCGGGAAGGTCACCGGGGAGCTGTTTTTT.

The chain combines TRBV7-2 with TRBJ1-1; no reliable D call. This CDR3 region has 12 residues. V was trimmed by 1 base and J by 11 bases, leaving 11 bases between them. The V gene's germline CDR1 is SGHTA and CDR2 FQGNSA. CDR3 in amino acids: CASSLGGYEAFF. The DNA of the CDR3 is TGTGCCAGCAGCTTAGGAGGGTATGAGGCTTTCTTT.

This clone has a handful of counts. The chain links TRBV30 to TRBJ2-1, with TRBD2 matching 8 bases. After removal of 4 bases from V and 0 bases from J, the junction contained 5 bases not matched to a gene. Germline V gene data show CDR1 as GTSNPN and CDR2 as SVGIG (reference sequence). The CDR3 length is 15 residues. The CDR3 DNA follows: TGTGCCTGGAACACTCGGGGGGGCTCCTACAATGAGCAGTTCTTC. Protein sequence: CAWNTRGGSYNEQFF.

This clone has more than one count but fewer than ten. The rearrangement links TRBV9 to TRBJ1-3; D possibly corresponds to TRBD1 (5 bases). The CDR3 consists of 17 residues. Germline V gives CDR1 SGDLS, CDR2 YYNGEE. With 1 base removed from V and 0 bases from J, the gap between germline ends came to 14 bases. The CDR3 loop is CASSVTEQAFSGNTIYF. In DNA form, the CDR3 reads TGTGCCAGCAGCGTAACGGAACAGGCCTTCTCTGGAAACACCATATATTTT.

This chain joins TRBV18 and TRBJ2-3; 11 bases are a match to TRBD2. Germline V lookup: CDR1 KGHSH, CDR2 LQKENI. Germline trimming cut 0 bases from V and 3 bases from J; bases unmatched to any gene: 11. The CDR3 contains 19 residues. CDR3 sequence: CASSPPLTSGNGETDTQYF. The CDR3 DNA sequence: TGTGCCAGCTCACCACCATTGACTAGCGGGAATGGGGAAACAGATACGCAGTATTTT.

The J gene is TRBJ1-2, the V gene TRBV27; TRBD1 might be the D (5 bases). CDR3 size: 14 residues. The ends were cut back, 0 bases at V and 6 bases at J, with 11 bases in the middle. CDR1 and CDR2 (germline): MNHEY, SMNVEV (reference sequence). CDR3 DNA sequence: TGTGCCAGCAGTTTATCAGCAGGGAGGGATGGCTACACCTTC. Amino acid sequence: CASSLSAGRDGYTF.

This clone has just a few counts. The V gene is TRBV29-1, the J gene TRBJ2-7; the D gene is possibly TRBD2 (5 bases). V lost 7 bases and J lost 0, with 10 bases in between. The length of the CDR3 is 12 residues. CDR1 SQVTM and CDR2 ANQGSEA come from the germline V gene. The CDR3 here is CSAAAGSYEQYF. CDR3 DNA sequence: TGCAGCGCCGCGGCGGGCTCCTACGAGCAGTACTTC.

This clone was counted between two and nine times. The rearrangement links TRBV7-3 to TRBJ2-7; TRBD1 matches 8 bases. The CDR3 runs 18 residues. V lost 4 bases, J lost 5 bases, and 19 bases stayed unmatched. CDR1 is SGHTA and CDR2 is FQGTGA in the germline V gene. CDR3 nucleotides: TGTGCCAGCAGCTACTCTTTAGCCCGGCGGCAGGGGGCCCACGAGCAGTACTTC. Its translation: CASSYSLARRQGAHEQYF.

This clone occurred a few times. The gene calls are TRBV6-1 and TRBJ1-4; D uncertain. V was cut by 4 bases and J by 4 bases, with 13 bases left in between. Germline V gene lookup returns CDR1 MNHNS and CDR2 SASEGT. The CDR3 has 15 amino acids. In nucleotides, the CDR3 is TGTGCCAGCAGTGTATCCAAGCCGATTAATGAAAAACTGTTTTTT. Encoded protein: CASSVSKPINEKLFF.

The chain recombines TRBV28 with TRBJ2-1; D not certain. Germline lookup yields CDR1 MDHEN and CDR2 SYDVKM. The CDR3 is 15 amino acids. V lost 2 bases and J lost 0, with 8 bases in between. CDR3 DNA: TGTGCCAGCAGTTTAGGTTTGAGCTCCTACAATGAGCAGTTCTTC. It specifies CASSLGLSSYNEQFF.

The chain uses TRBV5-1 and TRBJ2-7; D is possibly TRBD1 (6 bases). The V gene lost 7 bases and the J gene lost 0 bases, with 11 bases spanning the gap. CDR3 length equals 13 residues. Germline CDR1 SGHRS, CDR2 YFSETQ. CDR3 nucleotide sequence: TGCGCCAGCGCCCGGGACAACTCCTACGAGCAGTACTTC. Translated, it gives CASARDNSYEQYF.

There are a few counts of this clone. V is TRBV30 and J is TRBJ1-1; D might be TRBD1 (5 bases). Germline CDR1 is GTSNPN and CDR2 is SVGIG (reference sequence). This CDR3 comprises 16 residues. Deletions cut 3 bases from V and 1 base from J, with 18 bases between. The CDR3 here is CAWRIGAPLPNTEAFF. For the CDR3, the DNA is TGTGCCTGGAGAATTGGGGCACCTCTCCCGAACACTGAAGCTTTCTTT.

This chain connects TRBV2 to TRBJ2-7, with 9 bases lining up with TRBD2. The CDR3 extends over 17 amino acids. With V trimmed by 10 bases and J by 4 bases, 20 bases remained unmatched. Germline V gene sequence: CDR1 SNHLY, CDR2 FYNNEI. Here the CDR3 reads CANRVEGAGGQGYEQYF. The CDR3 DNA reads TGTGCCAACCGGGTGGAAGGAGCGGGAGGCCAGGGGTACGAGCAGTACTTC.